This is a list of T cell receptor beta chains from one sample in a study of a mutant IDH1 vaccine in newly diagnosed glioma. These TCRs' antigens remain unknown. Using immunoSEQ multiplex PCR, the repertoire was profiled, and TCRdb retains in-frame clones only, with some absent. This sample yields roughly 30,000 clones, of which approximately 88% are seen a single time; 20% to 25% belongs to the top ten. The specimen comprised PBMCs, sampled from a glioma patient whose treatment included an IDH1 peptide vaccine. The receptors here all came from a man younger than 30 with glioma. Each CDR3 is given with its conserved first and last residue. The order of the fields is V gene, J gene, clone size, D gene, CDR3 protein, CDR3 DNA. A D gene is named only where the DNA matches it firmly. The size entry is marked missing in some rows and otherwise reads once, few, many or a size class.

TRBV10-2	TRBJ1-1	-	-	CASSESGGAGTEAFF	TGCGCCAGCAGTGAGTCGGGGGGCGCAGGGACTGAAGCTTTCTTT
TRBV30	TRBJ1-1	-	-	CASGGHGSTEAFF	TGTGCTTCCGGAGGGCACGGTAGCACTGAAGCTTTCTTT
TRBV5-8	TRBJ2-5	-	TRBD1	CASSETGGEETQYF	TGTGCCAGCAGCGAGACAGGGGGCGAAGAGACCCAGTACTTC
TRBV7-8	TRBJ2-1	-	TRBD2	CASSLARTSGMEGEQFF	TGTGCCAGCAGCTTAGCGCGGACTAGCGGAATGGAGGGTGAGCAGTTCTTC
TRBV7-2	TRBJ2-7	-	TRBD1	CASSDRTGLSYEQYF	TGTGCCAGCAGCGACCGGACAGGGCTCTCCTACGAGCAGTACTTC
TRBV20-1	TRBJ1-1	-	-	CSANPAFF	TGCAGTGCTAATCCAGCTTTCTTT
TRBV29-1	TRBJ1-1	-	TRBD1	CSVVQGAWGTEAFF	TGCAGCGTAGTCCAGGGGGCTTGGGGCACTGAAGCTTTCTTT
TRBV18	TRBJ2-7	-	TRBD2	CASSQGLADSSYEQYF	TGTGCCAGCTCACAGGGACTAGCCGATAGCTCCTACGAGCAGTACTTC
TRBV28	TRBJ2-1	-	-	CASRLLGVGNEQFF	TGTGCCAGCAGACTCCTAGGGGTGGGGAATGAGCAGTTCTTC
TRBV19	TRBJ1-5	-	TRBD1	CASSGQVLNQPQHF	TGTGCCAGCTCTGGACAGGTTCTCAATCAGCCCCAGCATTTT
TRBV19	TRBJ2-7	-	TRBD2	CASSLAGARDYEQYF	TGTGCCAGTAGCCTAGCGGGAGCACGGGACTACGAGCAGTACTTC
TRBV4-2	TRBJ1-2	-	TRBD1	CASSQGLRQGLDYGYTF	TGTGCCAGCAGCCAAGGGCTCCGACAGGGATTGGACTATGGCTACACCTTC
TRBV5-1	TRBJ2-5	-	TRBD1	CASSLAGTGQETQYF	TGCGCCAGCAGCTTGGCCGGGACAGGCCAAGAGACCCAGTACTTC
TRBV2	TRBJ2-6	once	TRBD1	CASRRGLGANVLTF	TGTGCCAGCAGGAGGGGGCTCGGGGCCAACGTCCTGACTTTC
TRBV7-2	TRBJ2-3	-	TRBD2	CASSSRGLVSPLDTQYF	TGTGCCAGCAGCTCCCGAGGACTAGTTTCTCCCCTAGATACGCAGTATTTT
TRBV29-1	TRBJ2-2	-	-	CSVEGVTNTGELFF	TGCAGCGTTGAAGGGGTAACTAACACCGGGGAGCTGTTTTTT
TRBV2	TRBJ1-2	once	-	CASSDVGRNGYTF	TGTGCCAGCAGTGATGTAGGACGGAATGGCTACACCTTC
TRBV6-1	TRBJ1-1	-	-	CASSGSDRRNTEAFF	TGTGCCAGCAGTGGCTCCGACAGGCGAAACACTGAAGCTTTCTTT
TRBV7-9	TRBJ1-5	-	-	CASSLDNQPQHF	TGTGCCAGCAGCTTAGACAATCAGCCCCAGCATTTT
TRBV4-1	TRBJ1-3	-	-	CASSPRGGNTIYF	TGCGCCAGCAGCCCTAGGGGGGGAAACACCATATATTTT
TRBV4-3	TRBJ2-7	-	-	CASSPRGGIDEQYF	TGCGCCAGCAGCCCAAGAGGGGGAATCGACGAGCAGTACTTC
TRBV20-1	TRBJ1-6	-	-	CSPKRDSPLHF	TGCAGTCCCAAACGGGATTCACCCCTCCACTTT
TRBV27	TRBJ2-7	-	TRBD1	CASSSRTGGRYEQYF	TGTGCCAGCAGTTCCCGGACAGGGGGCAGGTACGAGCAGTACTTC
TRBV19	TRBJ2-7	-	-	CASSRVGQGSYEQYF	TGTGCCAGTAGCCGAGTAGGGCAGGGCTCCTACGAGCAGTACTTC
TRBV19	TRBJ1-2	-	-	CASSINSYRNGYTF	TGTGCCAGTAGTATAAACTCCTATAGGAATGGCTACACCTTC
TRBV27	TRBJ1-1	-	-	CASSFRGAGTEAFF	TGTGCCAGCAGCTTCCGCGGCGCCGGGACTGAAGCTTTCTTT
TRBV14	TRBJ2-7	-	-	CASSQQGGGEQYF	TGTGCCAGCAGCCAACAGGGCGGAGGCGAGCAGTACTTC
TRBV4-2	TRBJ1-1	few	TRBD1	CASSRTGAWGTEAFF	TGTGCCAGCAGCCGGACAGGGGCGTGGGGCACTGAAGCTTTCTTT
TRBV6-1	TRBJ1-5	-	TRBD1	CASSAGGGNQPQHF	TGTGCCAGCAGTGCAGGGGGCGGCAATCAGCCCCAGCATTTT
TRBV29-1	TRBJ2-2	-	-	CSVVAGELFF	TGCAGCGTTGTGGCCGGGGAGCTGTTTTTT
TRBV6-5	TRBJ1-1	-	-	CASSPRTVMKTEAFF	TGTGCCAGCAGTCCTAGGACAGTAATGAAGACTGAAGCTTTCTTT
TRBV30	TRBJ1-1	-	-	CAWTLNTEAFF	TGTGCCTGGACTCTGAACACTGAAGCTTTCTTT
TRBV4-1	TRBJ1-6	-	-	CASSHPSLRDSPLHF	TGCGCCAGCAGCCATCCATCACTAAGGGATTCACCCCTCCACTTT
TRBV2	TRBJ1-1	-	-	CASINPGNTEAFF	TGTGCCAGCATCAATCCGGGGAACACTGAAGCTTTCTTT
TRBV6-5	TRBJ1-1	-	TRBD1	CASSPRDRGNTEAFF	TGTGCCAGCAGTCCCCGGGACAGGGGGAACACTGAAGCTTTCTTT
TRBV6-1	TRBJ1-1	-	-	CASPGGAGWGTEAFF	TGTGCCAGCCCCGGGGGAGCAGGTTGGGGGACTGAAGCTTTCTTT
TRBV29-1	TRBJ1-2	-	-	CSVERGAHKDYGYTF	TGCAGCGTTGAGCGGGGGGCCCATAAGGACTATGGCTACACCTTC
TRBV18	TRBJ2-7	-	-	CASSPGQSYEQYF	TGTGCCAGCTCACCAGGGCAGTCCTACGAGCAGTACTTC
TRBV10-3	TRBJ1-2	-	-	CAIRGGEEGYGYTF	TGTGCCATCAGGGGAGGGGAGGAGGGCTATGGCTACACCTTC
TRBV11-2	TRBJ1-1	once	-	CASSLEAGANTEAFF	TGTGCCAGCAGCTTAGAGGCAGGGGCGAACACTGAAGCTTTCTTT